These 25 T cell receptor beta chains came from one sample sequenced in a study of T cells in women clearing cervical HPV infection. Measured with immunoSEQ multiplex PCR; TCRdb has only the in-frame clones, and not every one. Its clone listing holds around 38,000 clones. Material: blood buffy coat. All receptors derive from a woman between 18 and 70 years old with a cervical HPV16 infection that either progressed to CIN3+ or cleared (not recorded which).

To note about this clone: The CDR3 end lies 3 residues beyond the end of the read and is filled in from the germline J gene. The chain combines TRBV18 with TRBJ1-2, with 7 bases matching TRBD1. J lost 4 bases, V lost 8 bases, and 19 bases had no gene match. The CDR3 sequence is 17 residues long. In germline, CDR1 is KGHSH, CDR2 LQKENI. CDR3 region: CASLRTNREGALYGYTF. CDR3 bases read: TGTGCCAGCCTCCGCACTAATAGGGAGGGGGCACTCTATGGC.

Worth noting for this clone: The read finishes 3 residues shy of the CDR3 end, and the germline J gene is used to complete it. The rearrangement uses TRBV18 and TRBJ1-5; 9 bases are a match to TRBD1. The CDR3 is 16 residues long. CDR1 and CDR2 (germline): KGHSH, LQKENI. V gave up 3 bases and J gave up 4 bases; unmatched junction bases: 7. Partial CDR3 DNA: TGTGCCAGCTCACCCGGGACAGGGATAACAAATCAGCCC. Translated, it gives CASSPGTGITNQP. The whole CDR3 region reads CASSPGTGITNQPQHF.

Comment on this clone: The read terminates 3 residues before the CDR3 end, so the remaining end is supplied by the germline J gene. The chain has TRBV20-1 and TRBJ1-2, with TRBD1 as a possible D gene (5 bases). The CDR3 is 14 residues long. Germline CDR1 DFQATT, CDR2 SNEGSKA (reference sequence). Trimming pared 5 bases from V and 5 bases from J, leaving 18 bases between. The sequenced part of the CDR3 DNA is TGCAGTGCTCGAGGGGCAGGGAGGAGGTATGGC. It encodes CSARGAGRRYG. The full-length CDR3 reads as CSARGAGRRYGYTF.

Points on this clone: Coverage ceases 3 residues before the CDR3 finishes, and the germline J gene fills in the end. The chain links TRBV19 to TRBJ1-3; 8 bases fit TRBD1. The V gene end was trimmed by 11 bases and the J gene end by 5 bases; junction bases not matched to a gene: 5. The CDR3 is 12 residues long. Looked up from germline, CDR1 is LNHDA and CDR2 is SQIVND (reference sequence). The CDR3: CAAGGGRNTIYF. The covered CDR3 bases are TGTGCCGCAGGGGGCGGGCGAAACACC. Based on the CDR3 plus reference TRBV19 and TRBJ1-3, the full variable domain is DGGITQSPKYLFRKEGQNVTLSCEQNLNHDAMYWYRQDPGQGLRLIYYSQIVNDFQKGDIAEGYSVSREKKESFPLTVTSAQKNPTAFYLCAAGGGRNTIYFGEGSWLTVV.

Turning to this clone: The missing CDR3 end, 3 residues past where the read stops, is filled in from the germline J gene. Other DNA sequences in the same sample also yield this CDR3. The chain carries TRBV19 and TRBJ2-3; 8 bases match TRBD1. CDR1 is LNHDA and CDR2 is SQIVND in the germline V gene (reference sequence). The ends lost 5 bases at V and 4 bases at J; junction bases unmatched: 5. CDR3 length: 14 amino acids. This CDR3 reads CASSPGQGADTQYF. The covered CDR3 bases are TGTGCCAGTAGTCCCGGACAGGGCGCAGATACG.

Regarding this clone: With the read ending 3 residues before the CDR3 end, the germline J gene is used to fill in that end. The rearrangement links TRBV2 to TRBJ1-1; a weak D match, TRBD1 (5 bases). Germline-derived CDR1 and CDR2 are SNHLY and FYNNEI. The CDR3 spans 14 residues. CDR3 loop: CASRKGTGIVEAFF. The sequenced part of the CDR3 DNA is TGTGCCAGCAGGAAGGGCACAGGAATCGTCGAA. Complete variable domain (other parts from reference TRBV2 and TRBJ1-1): EPEVTQTPSHQVTQMGQEVILRCVPISNHLYFYWYRQILGQKVEFLVSFYNNEISEKSEIFDDQFSVERPDGSNFTLKIRSTKLEDSAMYFCASRKGTGIVEAFFGQGTRLTVV.

Note on this clone: The read ends 3 residues before the CDR3 terminus; that terminus is restored from the germline J gene. V gene TRBV2 combines with J gene TRBJ2-2; D remains unclear. The V end lost 2 bases, the J end lost 4 bases, and 5 bases lay between the germline ends. Germline V lookup: CDR1 SNHLY, CDR2 FYNNEI. The CDR3 is 13 residues long. CDR3 sequence reads: CASSEHGTGELFF. CDR3 bases read: TGTGCCAGCAGTGAACACGGCACCGGGGAG.

Worth noting for this clone: The sequenced fragment ends 3 residues before the CDR3 boundary, so the rest is inferred from the germline J gene. V is TRBV29-1 and J is TRBJ2-3; maybe TRBD1 (5 bases). V gave up 3 bases and J gave up 1 base, with 14 bases separating them. This CDR3 is built from 15 residues. The germline CDR1 and CDR2 sequences are SQVTM and ANQGSEA. The CDR3 DNA, read in part, is TGCAGCGTTGAGGCCCTCGACAGCCGCACAGATACG. Translated, it gives CSVEALDSRTDT. The entire CDR3 protein reads CSVEALDSRTDTQYF.

Concerning this clone itself: The junction and the germline gene differ at one end; a read error may be behind it. The read halts 3 residues ahead of the CDR3 end, with the missing end drawn from the germline J gene. This sequence joins TRBV29-1 and TRBJ2-2; 7 bases are a match to TRBD1. The CDR3 covers 14 residues. Germline-derived CDR1 and CDR2 are SQVTM and ANQGSEA. CDR3 sequence: CSVLGQLNTWELFF. CDR3 DNA (partial): TGCAGCGTTCTGGGACAGTTAAACACCTGGGAG.

About this clone: The sequence runs out 3 residues before the end of the CDR3; the remainder is reconstructed from the germline J gene. The genes are TRBV5-4 and TRBJ1-2, with 7 bases aligning to TRBD1. Germline loops: CDR1 SGHNT, CDR2 YYREEE (reference sequence). CDR3 length: 14 residues. The junction had 8 bases not matched to a gene; V was cut back by 2 bases and J by 7 bases. The part of the CDR3 DNA that was read is TGTGCCAGCAGCTTAAAAGGGGGCCTAGGTGGC. It codes for CASSLKGGLGG. The CDR3 reads in full as CASSLKGGLGGYTF.

As regards this clone: With the read ending 3 residues before the CDR3 end, the germline J gene is used to fill in that end. This sequence joins TRBV6-2 or TRBV6-3 and TRBJ1-2; tentative D call: TRBD1 (6 bases). The CDR3 has 14 amino acids. Germline CDR1 is MNHEY and CDR2 is SVGEGT. Trimming pared 7 bases from V and 4 bases from J, leaving 16 bases between. The sequenced CDR3 bases are TGTGCCAGCACCCCGACAGGAACCTTCTATGGC. Protein sequence: CASTPTGTFYG. The full CDR3 is CASTPTGTFYGYTF.

Note on this clone: The CDR3 is cut off 3 residues early in the read; its end comes from the germline J gene. The V and J genes are TRBV12-3 or TRBV12-4 and TRBJ1-5; D may be TRBD1 (5 bases). The CDR3 runs to 14 residues. The V gene lost 5 bases and the J gene lost 0 bases, with 8 bases spanning the gap. CDR3 DNA, as far as it was read: TGTGCCAGCAGTCCAGACAGTAGCAATCAGCCC. Translated, it gives CASSPDSSNQP. The CDR3 in its entirety is CASSPDSSNQPQHF.

Concerning this clone: The CDR3 is cut off 3 residues early in the read; its end comes from the germline J gene. The chain joins TRBV5-4 to TRBJ2-1; 10 positions agree with TRBD2. CDR1 is SGHNT and CDR2 is YYREEE in the germline V gene (reference sequence). The J segment lost 4 bases and the V segment lost 1 base, leaving 5 bases of the junction unmatched. The CDR3 consists of 16 residues. The sequenced CDR3 bases are TGTGCCAGCAGCTTGCCAGCGGGGGGGCTTTACAATGAG. It translates to CASSLPAGGLYNE. The CDR3 in its entirety is CASSLPAGGLYNEQFF.

In regard to this clone: Read coverage stops 3 residues before the CDR3 terminus; the germline J gene supplies the remainder. This rearrangement joins TRBV19 to TRBJ1-1; 7 bases are shared with TRBD1. Per germline, CDR1 LNHDA and CDR2 SQIVND (reference sequence). This CDR3 is built from 15 residues. The J segment lost 3 bases and the V segment lost 7 bases, leaving 11 bases of the junction unmatched. Incomplete CDR3 DNA: TGTGCCAGTATTAACAGACAGGGCCGGTACACTGAA. This sequence encodes CASINRQGRYTE. The CDR3 as a whole reads CASINRQGRYTEAFF.

A word on this clone: The CDR3 extends 3 residues past the end of the read, so its final part is completed from the germline J gene. The chain couples TRBV28 to TRBJ2-7; possibly TRBD1 for D (6 bases). The CDR3 covers 16 residues. CDR1 is MDHEN, CDR2 SYDVKM, per germline. Trimming removed 4 bases from V and 1 base from J, with 17 bases in between. Here the CDR3 reads CASSSTGQLISYEQYF. Partial CDR3 DNA: TGTGCCAGCAGTTCCACTGGACAGCTGATATCCTACGAG.

About this clone: The CDR3 end falls 3 residues outside the read, so it is completed with the germline J gene. Other DNA sequences within the sample encode an identical CDR3. This chain joins TRBV2 and TRBJ1-2; 8 nucleotides align to TRBD1. Germline V gene sequence: CDR1 SNHLY, CDR2 FYNNEI. V was clipped by 5 bases and J by 7 bases; unmatched bases: 6. This CDR3 spans 13 amino acids. The part of the CDR3 DNA that was read is TGTGCCAGCAGTTATCGGGACAGGCTTGGC. Protein sequence: CASSYRDRLG. Given in full, the CDR3 is CASSYRDRLGYTF.

Points on this clone: The DNA ends 3 residues before the CDR3 does, and the rest of the CDR3 is filled in from the germline J gene. The chain is built from TRBV29-1 and TRBJ2-1; the match to TRBD2 covers 10 bases. Trimming at V came to 2 bases and at J to 7 bases, leaving 8 bases not matched to a gene. Germline-derived CDR1 and CDR2 are SQVTM and ANQGSEA. CDR3 size: 15 residues. CDR3 loop: CSVELSGGARNEQFF. The CDR3 bases that were read are TGCAGCGTTGAATTGAGCGGGGGGGCCAGGAATGAG.

About this clone itself: The CDR3 extends 3 residues past the end of the read, so its final part is completed from the germline J gene. V is TRBV20-1 and J is TRBJ1-1; a weak D match, TRBD1 (5 bases). CDR1 DFQATT and CDR2 SNEGSKA come from the germline V gene (reference sequence). The CDR3 covers 14 residues. Trimming stripped 0 bases from V and 6 bases from J, with 14 bases between. The chain's CDR3 is CSARDNRGTPEAFF. Incomplete CDR3 DNA: TGCAGTGCTAGAGATAACCGGGGGACCCCTGAA.

Turning to this clone: Coverage ceases 3 residues before the CDR3 finishes, and the germline J gene fills in the end. The chain is built from TRBV27 and TRBJ1-2; 7 nucleotides align to TRBD1. The V gene's germline CDR1 is MNHEY and CDR2 SMNVEV (reference sequence). V trimming: 2 bases; J trimming: 3 bases; junction bases outside the gene matches: 3. This CDR3 region has 14 residues. CDR3 bases read: TGTGCCAGCAGTTTAAGACAGGGCGACTATGGC. Protein product: CASSLRQGDYG. The CDR3, in full, reads CASSLRQGDYGYTF.

A note on this clone: The read finishes 3 residues shy of the CDR3 end, and the germline J gene is used to complete it. The V gene is TRBV18, the J gene TRBJ1-6, with 9 bases matching TRBD1. V dropped 2 bases and J dropped 7; count of bases not matched to a gene: 6. CDR1 is KGHSH, CDR2 LQKENI, per germline. This CDR3 comprises 16 residues. Partial CDR3 DNA: TGTGCCAGCTCACCAGGGACAGGGAGTGGAAATTCACCC. Translating gives CASSPGTGSGNSP. The whole CDR3 sequence reads CASSPGTGSGNSPLHF. Drawing the rest from reference TRBV18 and TRBJ1-6, the complete variable domain is NAGVMQNPRHLVRRRGQEARLRCSPMKGHSHVYWYRQLPEEGLKFMVYLQKENIIDESGMPKERFSAEFPKEGPSILRIQQVVRGDSAAYFCASSPGTGSGNSPLHFGNGTRLTVT.

CDR3 DNA (partial): TGTGCCAGTAGTATCGGTAGCGGGAGTCCCGAG. Protein: CASSIGSGSPE. The whole CDR3 sequence reads CASSIGSGSPEQYF. This chain joins TRBV19 and TRBJ2-7; 9 bases match TRBD2. Coverage ceases 3 residues before the CDR3 finishes, and the germline J gene fills in the end. CDR3 length: 14 residues. V trimming: 3 bases; J trimming: 6 bases; junction bases outside the gene matches: 6. CDR1 and CDR2 from the germline V gene are LNHDA and SQIVND (reference sequence). The whole variable domain, filled in from reference TRBV19 and TRBJ2-7, reads DGGITQSPKYLFRKEGQNVTLSCEQNLNHDAMYWYRQDPGQGLRLIYYSQIVNDFQKGDIAEGYSVSREKKESFPLTVTSAQKNPTAFYLCASSIGSGSPEQYFGPGTRLTVT.

Concerning this clone: The read halts 3 residues ahead of the CDR3 end, with the missing end drawn from the germline J gene. The chain links TRBV6-1 to TRBJ1-2; TRBD1 matches at 8 bases. The CDR3 runs 17 residues. Trimming cost V 1 base and J 0 bases; bases outside gene matches: 7. Germline V gene sequence: CDR1 MNHNS, CDR2 SASEGT. CDR3 DNA, as far as it was read: TGTGCCAGCAGTGAAGAATGCATGACAGGGGCTAACTATGGC. This codes for CASSEECMTGANYG. The full CDR3 is CASSEECMTGANYGYTF.

A note on this clone: Read data end 3 residues before the CDR3 end; the end is taken from the germline J gene. The chain joins TRBV5-1 to TRBJ2-2; 9 bases line up with TRBD1. Germline CDR1 is SGHRS and CDR2 is YFSETQ. There are 14 residues in the CDR3. J gave up 6 bases and V 8 bases, and 8 bases lay outside the gene matches. The DNA read from the CDR3 is TGCGCCAGTTCCGGGACAGGGTACCCCGGGGAG. It is translated as CASSGTGYPGE. The full CDR3 is CASSGTGYPGELFF.

Turning to this clone: The read is 3 residues too short to cover the CDR3 end, so that end is filled in from the germline J gene. J is TRBJ1-1 and V is TRBV29-1; TRBD1 matches at 10 bases. Per germline, CDR1 SQVTM and CDR2 ANQGSEA. Unmatched junction bases numbered 6, after V lost 8 bases and J lost 0 bases. The CDR3 length is 14 residues. The CDR3 bases that were read are TGCAGCATAAGGACAGGGGGGGTGAACACTGAA. Encoded protein: CSIRTGGVNTE. The full CDR3 protein is CSIRTGGVNTEAFF.

About this clone itself: The DNA ends 3 residues before the CDR3 does, and the rest of the CDR3 is filled in from the germline J gene. The J gene is TRBJ1-6, the V gene TRBV5-4; 7 bases fit TRBD1. Germline V lookup: CDR1 SGHNT, CDR2 YYREEE (reference sequence). The CDR3 has 14 amino acids. Germline trimming cut 4 bases from V and 4 bases from J; bases unmatched to any gene: 2. Partial CDR3 DNA: TGTGCCAGCAGCGGGGGACAGTATAATTCACCC. It specifies CASSGGQYNSP. The complete CDR3 protein is CASSGGQYNSPLHF.